Below are 16 T cell receptor beta chains sequenced from a single sample in a study of T cells in localized non-small cell lung cancer. Only in-frame clones appear in the TCRdb table, and some are missing; sequencing was by immunoSEQ multiplex PCR. The sample carries about 59,000 clones, 91% recorded once. Sequenced here: peripheral blood, sampled before any cancer treatment. These TCRs come from a man aged 40 to 70 with stage I lung adenocarcinoma.

J is TRBJ2-3 and V is TRBV9; weak D call: TRBD2 (7 bases). V lost 6 bases, J lost 3 bases, and 17 bases lay in between. Germline CDR1 SGDLS, CDR2 YYNGEE. The CDR3 extends over 15 amino acids. This CDR3 reads CASTGAGDGTDTQYF. The DNA for the CDR3 is TGTGCCAGCACGGGGGCGGGAGATGGGACAGATACGCAGTATTTT. The variable domain in full, completed from reference TRBV9 and TRBJ2-3, reads DSGVTQTPKHLITATGQRVTLRCSPRSGDLSVYWYQQSLDQGLQFLIQYYNGEERAKGNILERFSAQQFPDLHSELNLSSLELGDSALYFCASTGAGDGTDTQYFGPGTRLTVL.

This rearrangement joins TRBV4-1 to TRBJ1-1; TRBD1 matches 7 bases. The CDR3 extends over 16 amino acids. Germline V gene lookup returns CDR1 MGHRA and CDR2 YSYEKL. After removal of 0 bases from V and 11 bases from J, the junction contained 15 bases not matched to a gene. The chain's CDR3 is CASSQDLRQGVSKAFF. The CDR3 bases are TGCGCCAGCAGCCAAGATCTGAGACAGGGCGTGTCAAAGGCTTTCTTT.

V gene TRBV11-3 combines with J gene TRBJ2-3, with 10 bases fitting TRBD2. Germline assignment: CDR1 SGHNT and CDR2 YENEEA. The CDR3 has 18 amino acids. With 3 bases clipped from V and 0 bases from J, the junction kept 9 bases outside the gene matches. The chain's CDR3 is CASSFPRTSGISTDTQYF. The CDR3 region has the DNA TGTGCCAGCAGCTTCCCGAGGACTAGCGGCATAAGCACAGATACGCAGTATTTT.

Only one count was recorded for this clone. The chain links TRBV5-8 to TRBJ2-1, with TRBD1 matching 10 bases. Germline V gives CDR1 SGHTS, CDR2 YDEGEE. The CDR3 sequence is 16 residues long. J was trimmed by 2 bases and V by 4 bases; bases with no gene match: 6. The CDR3 nucleotides read TGTGCCAGCAGCGACCCGGGACAGGGGCCCTACAATGAGCAGTTCTTC. The encoded protein is CASSDPGQGPYNEQFF.

V gene TRBV4-1 combines with J gene TRBJ1-2; tentative D call: TRBD1 (5 bases). The germline CDR1 and CDR2 sequences are MGHRA and YSYEKL. V shed 0 bases and J shed 7 bases, with 18 bases lying between them. This CDR3 has 16 amino acids. CDR3 loop: CASSQDHYAGRGGYTF. For the CDR3, the DNA is TGCGCCAGCAGCCAAGATCATTACGCAGGGCGAGGTGGCTACACCTTC.

The chain carries TRBV11-2 and TRBJ2-2; unclear D gene. Deletions cut 1 base from V and 1 base from J, with 7 bases between. Germline V gene sequence: CDR1 SGHAT, CDR2 FQNNGV. This CDR3 has 15 residues. CDR3 sequence reads: CASSLGGVNTGELFF. CDR3 nucleotides: TGTGCCAGCAGCTTAGGTGGGGTGAACACCGGGGAGCTGTTTTTT.

The chain joins TRBV6-6 to TRBJ1-4; the D is unclear. The CDR3 is made up of 11 amino acids. Germline CDR1 and CDR2: MNHNY and SVGAGI (reference sequence). V lost 2 bases and J lost 7, with 2 bases in between. CDR3 sequence (DNA): TGTGCCAGCAGTTACAGTGAAAAACTGTTTTTT. It codes for CASSYSEKLFF.

The chain has TRBV5-1 and TRBJ2-5; possible D gene TRBD2, 6 bases. The length of the CDR3 is 13 residues. Germline loops: CDR1 SGHRS, CDR2 YFSETQ. V gave up 2 bases and J gave up 2 bases, with 7 bases separating them. CDR3 in amino acids: CASSFSGQETQYF. CDR3 sequence (DNA): TGCGCCAGCAGCTTTAGCGGACAAGAGACCCAGTACTTC.

The chain is built from TRBV30 and TRBJ2-7; no clear D. Germline-derived CDR1 and CDR2 are GTSNPN and SVGIG (reference sequence). The CDR3 is 11 amino acids. Between the trimmed V and J ends, which lost 5 bases and 1 base, there was a span of 6 bases. The CDR3 DNA follows: TGTGCCTGGGGACGATCCTACGAGCAGTACTTC. Encoded protein: CAWGRSYEQYF.

The CDR3, as DNA: TGTGCCAGCAGCACGACAGTGAACACTGAAGCTTTCTTT. It yields the protein CASSTTVNTEAFF. The rearrangement uses TRBV7-2 and TRBJ1-1; maybe TRBD1 (5 bases). The CDR3 covers 13 residues. Trimming cost V 5 bases and J 0 bases, with 7 bases left between them. Looked up from germline, CDR1 is SGHTA and CDR2 is FQGNSA.

The chain links TRBV19 to TRBJ2-7; D gene uncertain. CDR1 LNHDA and CDR2 SQIVND come from the germline V gene (reference sequence). The CDR3 contains 15 residues. V lost 3 bases and J lost 5, with 17 bases in between. The CDR3 spells CASSIGPVPSHEQYF. CDR3 sequence (DNA): TGTGCCAGTAGTATTGGTCCAGTTCCCAGCCACGAGCAGTACTTC.

This clone occurred once. V usage is TRBV6-5 and J usage is TRBJ2-7, with D possibly being TRBD1 (6 bases). The CDR3 covers 13 residues. The V gene's germline CDR1 is MNHEY and CDR2 SVGAGI. V dropped 0 bases and J dropped 4 bases, with 7 bases sitting between them. Written as DNA, the CDR3 is TGTGCCAGCAGTTACTCACAGGGTTACGAGCAGTACTTC. It is translated as CASSYSQGYEQYF.

The chain couples TRBV6-5 to TRBJ2-3, with D unclear. Germline loops: CDR1 MNHEY, CDR2 SVGAGI. CDR3 size: 14 residues. V was shortened by 0 bases and J by 4 bases, with 8 bases between the two germline ends. The CDR3 loop reads CASSYSEYADTQYF. In DNA form, the CDR3 reads TGTGCCAGCAGTTACTCGGAGTACGCAGATACGCAGTATTTT.

This chain links TRBV2 with TRBJ2-1, with TRBD2 matching 7 bases. Germline V lookup: CDR1 SNHLY, CDR2 FYNNEI. Trimming at V came to 4 bases and at J to 9 bases, leaving 15 bases not matched to a gene. This CDR3 comprises 16 residues. CDR3 in DNA: TGTGCCAGCAGTGTCAGTAGTTCGGCGGGAGATCGTGAGCAGTTCTTC. Translating gives CASSVSSSAGDREQFF.

This chain uses TRBV7-9 with TRBJ2-6, with D perhaps matching TRBD1 (7 bases). The germline V gene encodes CDR1 SEHNR and CDR2 FQNEAQ (reference sequence). V lost 6 bases to trimming and J lost 0 bases, with 21 bases between them. There are 19 residues in the CDR3. CDR3 DNA: TGTGCCAGCAGTTCCTATGGGTCAGGGGGACTCTCTGGGGCCAACGTCCTGACTTTC. Its protein product is CASSSYGSGGLSGANVLTF.

The rearrangement uses TRBV19 and TRBJ2-5, with 8 bases that match TRBD2. V dropped 6 bases and J dropped 2; count of bases not matched to a gene: 2. The CDR3 spans 13 residues. Germline assignment: CDR1 LNHDA and CDR2 SQIVND (reference sequence). CDR3 amino acids: CASSGRGQETQYF. In DNA form, the CDR3 reads TGTGCCAGTAGCGGGAGGGGTCAAGAGACCCAGTACTTC.